A single sample gave rise to the 10 T cell receptor beta chains below, sequenced in a study of blood T cells in healthy people across ages. Primers used in a second PCR of roughly 6 to 12 cycles were a sample-barcoded 5' primer and a J-beta primer mix. TCRdb called the 5' RACE reads again in MiXCR, with one record for every CDR3 protein. This table holds fewer than 2,000,000 distinct CDR3 sequences, roughly 30% found once. The material sequenced was blood. The receptors were gathered from a woman aged 25-40 years in good health.

This clonotype was observed a handful of times. The gene calls are TRBV28 and TRBJ2-5; 12 bases fit TRBD2. This CDR3 contains 15 residues. Per the germline V gene, CDR1 is MDHEN and CDR2 is SYDVKM. The V segment lost 3 bases and the J segment 6 bases; nucleotides outside the gene matches: 5. The CDR3 nucleotides are TGTGCCAGCAGTTTGACTAGCGGGAGTAGCCAGACCCAGTACTTC. Amino acid sequence: CASSLTSGSSQTQYF.

The chain links TRBV28 to TRBJ2-1; 7 bases fit TRBD2. The CDR3 has 14 residues. CDR1 is MDHEN and CDR2 is SYDVKM in the germline V gene. V shed 6 bases and J 7 bases; nucleotides not matched to a gene: 9. CDR3 in DNA: TGTGCCAGCAGGGGTAGACTAGCTGGGAATGAGCAGTTCTTC. Amino acid sequence: CASRGRLAGNEQFF.

This clonotype occurred once. The chain links TRBV15 to TRBJ2-3, with D uncertain. The CDR3 runs 13 residues. Trimming left V 8 bases short and J 2 bases short, with 11 bases between. CDR1 and CDR2 from the germline V gene are LNHNV and YYDKDF (reference sequence). The CDR3 region is CATAGSPTDTQYF. DNA for the CDR3: TGTGCCACCGCAGGCAGTCCCACAGATACGCAGTATTTT.

This clonotype has only a few counts. V usage is TRBV4-1 and J usage is TRBJ1-1, with a tentative D call TRBD1 (6 bases). V lost 4 bases, J lost 5 bases, and 14 bases lay in between. This CDR3 contains 14 residues. The germline V gene has CDR1 MGHRA and CDR2 YSYEKL. The CDR3 spells CASSPRTVGTEAFF. The CDR3 DNA reads as TGCGCCAGCAGCCCCCGGACAGTAGGGACTGAAGCTTTCTTT.

This clonotype was detected a few times. This chain uses TRBV20-1 with TRBJ2-3; the D gene could be TRBD1 or TRBD2 (5 bases each). V gave up 2 bases and J gave up 0 bases, with 12 bases separating them. The CDR3 runs 15 residues. Per germline, CDR1 DFQATT and CDR2 SNEGSKA (reference sequence). The CDR3 sequence: CSARRREGSTDTQYF. CDR3 nucleotide sequence: TGCAGTGCTAGAAGGAGAGAGGGGAGCACAGATACGCAGTATTTT.

The chain has TRBV7-6 and TRBJ2-7; tentatively, D is TRBD1 (5 bases). CDR3 size: 15 residues. The germline V gene has CDR1 SGHVS and CDR2 FNYEAQ. V gave up 8 bases and J gave up 2 bases, with 19 bases separating them. CDR3: CASGLDSSATYEQYF. As DNA, the CDR3 is TGTGCCAGCGGCCTAGACAGTTCCGCCACCTACGAGCAGTACTTC.

This clonotype was counted ten times or more. Written as DNA, the CDR3 is TGTGCCAGCAGTTTAATATCGGGAGGGGCCTACAATGAGCAGTTCTTC. This sequence encodes CASSLISGGAYNEQFF. This sequence joins TRBV28 and TRBJ2-1; 8 bases fit TRBD2. Per the germline V gene, CDR1 is MDHEN and CDR2 is SYDVKM. The CDR3 is 16 amino acids. The junction had 5 bases not matched to a gene; V was cut back by 2 bases and J by 2 bases.

The chain is built from TRBV5-1 and TRBJ2-7; D is perhaps TRBD1 (6 bases). The ends were cut back, 4 bases at V and 5 bases at J, with 19 bases in the middle. This CDR3 is built from 15 residues. Per the germline V gene, CDR1 is SGHRS and CDR2 is YFSETQ. CDR3 bases: TGCGCCAGCAGCAGAACAGGGCTTCACTGGAACGAGCAGTACTTC. Its protein is CASSRTGLHWNEQYF.

The chain links TRBV15 to TRBJ2-7; D is possibly TRBD1 (7 bases). Trimming pared 3 bases from V and 2 bases from J, leaving 14 bases between. CDR3 length equals 15 residues. CDR1 is LNHNV and CDR2 is YYDKDF in the germline V gene (reference sequence). The CDR3, as DNA: TGTGCCACCAGCAGTCAGACAGGGAGGCCCTACGAGCAGTACTTC. Its translation is CATSSQTGRPYEQYF. Using reference TRBV15 and TRBJ2-7 for the parts outside the CDR3, the full variable domain is DAMVIQNPRYQVTQFGKPVTLSCSQTLNHNVMYWYQQKSSQAPKLLFHYYDKDFNNEADTPDNFQSRRPNTSFCFLDIRSPGLGDTAMYLCATSSQTGRPYEQYFGPGTRLTVT.

This clonotype has more than one count but fewer than ten. Its ends do not fully match the called genes, so a read error is possible. The chain joins TRBV4-1 to TRBJ1-4, with D unclear. Germline CDR1 MGHRA, CDR2 YSYEKL. CDR3 length: 15 amino acids. The CDR3 region is CASSDHSAYNEKPFF. The CDR3 nucleotides are TGCGCCAGCAGCGACCACAGCGCGTATAATGAAAAACCGTTTTTT.